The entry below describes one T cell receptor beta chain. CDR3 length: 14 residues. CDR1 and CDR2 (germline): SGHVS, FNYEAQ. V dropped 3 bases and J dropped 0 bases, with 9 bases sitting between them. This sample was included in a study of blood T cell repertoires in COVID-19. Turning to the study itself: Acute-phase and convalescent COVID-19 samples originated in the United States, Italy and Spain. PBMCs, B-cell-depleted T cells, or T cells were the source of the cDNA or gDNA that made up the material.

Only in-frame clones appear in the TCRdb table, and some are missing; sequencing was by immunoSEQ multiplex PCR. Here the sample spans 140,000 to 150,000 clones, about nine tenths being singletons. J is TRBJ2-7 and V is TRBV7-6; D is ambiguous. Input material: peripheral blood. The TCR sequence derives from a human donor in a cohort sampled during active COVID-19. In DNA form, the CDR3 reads TGTGCCAGCAGCTTCTCTGAGAGCTCCTACGAGCAGTACTTC. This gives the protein CASSFSESSYEQYF.